This entry lists 31 T cell receptor beta chains sequenced from one sample in a study of cytomegalovirus exposure and HLA in healthy donors (TCRdb year 2017). Library preparation employed the immunoSEQ multiplex PCR assay. A mixture of 60 forward primers for TCR Vbeta segments and 13 reverse primers for TCR Jbeta segments was used in the multiplex PCR. This immuneACCESS table, as held by TCRdb, lists in-frame sequences with V and J called but not all clones. Of the missing ones, under half trace to an unresolved V gene in checked studies; the others have no known cause. This sample's table contains about 160,000 clones. The ten largest clonotypes hold over 1% of the sample. Sequences were obtained from PBMCs. The receptors here all came from a woman between 55 and 75 years old in good health and CMV-seronegative.

This chain uses TRBV5-1 with TRBJ2-5; a possible D gene is TRBD1 (5 bases). The germline V gene encodes CDR1 SGHRS and CDR2 YFSETQ. V lost 4 bases to trimming and J lost 1 base, with 8 bases between them. The CDR3 totals 13 residues. The CDR3, as DNA: TGCGCCAGCAGCCCCCAGGGCCAAGAGACCCAGTACTTC. Residues: CASSPQGQETQYF.

The chain joins TRBV30 to TRBJ1-1; D remains unclear. The CDR3 contains 13 residues. CDR1 is GTSNPN, CDR2 SVGIG, per germline (reference sequence). Trimming took off 0 bases at V and 3 bases at J, with 8 bases between the two ends. In DNA form, the CDR3 reads TGTGCCTGGAGTGTAAGCGGGTACACTGAAGCTTTCTTT. It is translated as CAWSVSGYTEAFF. Supplemented by reference TRBV30 and TRBJ1-1, the full variable domain reads SQTIHQWPATLVQPVGSPLSLECTVEGTSNPNLYWYRQAAGRGLQLLFYSVGIGQISSEVPQNLSASRPQDRQFILSSKKLLLSDSGFYLCAWSVSGYTEAFFGQGTRLTVV.

The chain links TRBV2 to TRBJ2-4, with 9 bases identical to TRBD2. This CDR3 contains 14 residues. Per the germline V gene, CDR1 is SNHLY and CDR2 is FYNNEI. Trimming cost V 8 bases and J 7 bases; bases outside gene matches: 9. CDR3 sequence: CASRRGGASNIQYF. The CDR3 bases are TGTGCCAGCCGTCGCGGGGGGGCGTCTAACATTCAGTACTTC.

The J gene is TRBJ1-2, the V gene TRBV6-5; 8 nucleotides align to TRBD1. The germline CDR1 and CDR2 sequences are MNHEY and SVGAGI. The CDR3 covers 14 residues. Trimming took 2 bases from V and 4 from J; bases not matched to a gene: 3. The CDR3 nucleotides are TGTGCCAGCAGTTACGCGGACAGGGCCTATGGCTACACCTTC. Amino acids: CASSYADRAYGYTF.

The rearrangement uses TRBV19 and TRBJ2-2, with 7 bases matching TRBD1. The CDR3 contains 13 residues. In germline, CDR1 is LNHDA, CDR2 SQIVND (reference sequence). Trimming took 3 bases from V and 8 from J; bases not matched to a gene: 3. The CDR3 region is CASSIDRAGELFF. The DNA of the CDR3 is TGTGCCAGTAGTATTGACAGGGCGGGGGAGCTGTTTTTT.

Here the CDR3 reads CASSRLAGVFTDTQYF. The CDR3 DNA follows: TGTGCCAGCAGCAGACTAGCGGGAGTCTTCACAGATACGCAGTATTTT. V usage is TRBV7-9 and J usage is TRBJ2-3, with 12 bases aligning to TRBD2. This CDR3 is built from 16 residues. The germline CDR1 and CDR2 sequences are SEHNR and FQNEAQ (reference sequence). V was clipped by 5 bases and J by 2 bases; unmatched bases: 5.

The rearrangement uses TRBV7-9 and TRBJ2-1; D is unclear. This CDR3 contains 15 residues. Germline V CDR1 and CDR2: SEHNR, FQNEAQ (reference sequence). Trimming stripped 1 base from V and 8 bases from J, with 15 bases between. Here the CDR3 DNA reads TGTGCCAGCAGCTTAGGTCTACCCGGTGGAGATGAGCAGTTCTTC. It encodes CASSLGLPGGDEQFF.

The V gene is TRBV6-5, the J gene TRBJ1-2; tentatively, D is TRBD1 (6 bases). Trimming left V 5 bases short and J 5 bases short, with 15 bases between. Germline CDR1 is MNHEY and CDR2 is SVGAGI. The CDR3 is made up of 14 amino acids. The DNA for the CDR3 is TGTGCCAGCAGTATGAGACAGGAGAGATATGGCTACACCTTC. It encodes CASSMRQERYGYTF.

With respect to this clone: Distinct nucleotide sequences in the sample also encode this CDR3. The chain has TRBV18 and TRBJ1-1; D is perhaps TRBD1 (5 bases). The germline V gene has CDR1 KGHSH and CDR2 LQKENI. There are 17 residues in the CDR3. Trimming took off 4 bases at V and 2 bases at J, with 20 bases between the two ends. CDR3: CASSLSTSGGTNTEAFF. The CDR3 bases are TGTGCCAGCTCACTCTCGACCTCGGGGGGGACTAACACTGAAGCTTTCTTT.

V usage is TRBV7-9 and J usage is TRBJ1-5, with 8 bases that match TRBD1. J gave up 8 bases and V 2 bases, and 5 bases lay outside the gene matches. CDR3 size: 14 residues. Germline V CDR1 and CDR2: SEHNR, FQNEAQ (reference sequence). CDR3 DNA sequence: TGTGCCAGCAGCTTACAGGGGGCATCGGAGCCCCAGCATTTT. This sequence encodes CASSLQGASEPQHF. Full variable domain (outside the CDR3, taken from reference TRBV7-9 and TRBJ1-5): DTGVSQNPRHKITKRGQNVTFRCDPISEHNRLYWYRQTLGQGPEFLTYFQNEAQLEKSRLLSDRFSAERPKGSFSTLEIQRTEQGDSAMYLCASSLQGASEPQHFGDGTRLSIL.

V gene TRBV7-2 combines with J gene TRBJ2-7; tentative D call: TRBD2 (6 bases). Trimming removed 10 bases at V and 2 bases at J, with 15 bases between. Germline values: CDR1 SGHTA, CDR2 FQGNSA. This CDR3 is built from 13 residues. CDR3 sequence (DNA): TGTGCCACTATGGGGGACTGGACCTACGAGCAGTACTTC. As protein: CATMGDWTYEQYF.

This chain joins TRBV2 and TRBJ2-7; the D is unclear. Germline V lookup: CDR1 SNHLY, CDR2 FYNNEI. Between the trimmed V and J ends, which lost 3 bases and 3 bases, there was a span of 15 bases. The length of the CDR3 is 15 residues. In DNA, the CDR3 is TGTGCCAGCAGTGACGGCAGAGCGAATATCTACGAGCAGTACTTC. Encoded protein: CASSDGRANIYEQYF.

The chain links TRBV19 to TRBJ2-4, with 8 bases matching TRBD2. After removal of 5 bases from V and 1 base from J, the junction contained 7 bases not matched to a gene. The CDR3 is made up of 16 amino acids. The germline V gene has CDR1 LNHDA and CDR2 SQIVND (reference sequence). DNA of the CDR3: TGTGCCAGTAGTGTGGGACTAGTTATGGCCAAAAACATTCAGTACTTC. Translated, it gives CASSVGLVMAKNIQYF.

The chain carries TRBV7-2 and TRBJ1-2, with a tentative D call TRBD1 (5 bases). The CDR3 has 14 amino acids. V was cut by 5 bases and J by 4 bases, with 14 bases left in between. From germline, CDR1 is SGHTA and CDR2 FQGNSA. The CDR3 sequence is CASSLGLLGYGYTF. CDR3 DNA sequence: TGTGCCAGCAGCCTGGGGCTCCTTGGCTATGGCTACACCTTC.

This chain joins TRBV5-6 and TRBJ1-6; 9 nucleotides match TRBD1. In germline, CDR1 is SGHDT, CDR2 YYEEEE. The CDR3 extends over 15 amino acids. J was trimmed by 9 bases and V by 1 base; bases with no gene match: 5. The chain's CDR3 is CASSLTGGSGSPLHF. In DNA form, the CDR3 reads TGTGCCAGCAGCTTGACAGGGGGCTCGGGTTCACCCCTCCACTTT.

The CDR3 loop reads CASSIGNRVTNEKLFF. The CDR3 DNA follows: TGCGCCAGCAGCATTGGAAACCGGGTGACTAATGAAAAACTGTTTTTT. This chain links TRBV4-3 with TRBJ1-4; D unresolved. The germline V gene encodes CDR1 LGHNA and CDR2 YSLEER. The CDR3 totals 16 residues. The V end was cut by 5 bases, the J end by 2 bases, with 15 bases between.

The chain is built from TRBV19 and TRBJ2-1; tentatively, D is TRBD2 (6 bases). CDR1 is LNHDA, CDR2 SQIVND, per germline (reference sequence). V lost 3 bases, J lost 4 bases, and 10 bases lay in between. There are 14 residues in the CDR3. The CDR3 DNA follows: TGTGCCAGTAGTATGGGAGGAGCATACAATGAGCAGTTCTTC. The encoded protein is CASSMGGAYNEQFF.

The V gene is TRBV5-4, the J gene TRBJ1-1; D gene ambiguous. This CDR3 is built from 14 residues. Deletions cut 0 bases from V and 11 bases from J, with 17 bases between. Germline lookup yields CDR1 SGHNT and CDR2 YYREEE (reference sequence). The CDR3 DNA is TGTGCCAGCAGCTTGGAACAGCCCAACGATAGGGCTTTCTTT. Encoded protein: CASSLEQPNDRAFF.

The gene calls are TRBV2 and TRBJ2-7; D might be TRBD1 (6 bases). This CDR3 has 13 residues. The V gene lost 7 bases and the J gene lost 4 bases, with 14 bases spanning the gap. Germline V lookup: CDR1 SNHLY, CDR2 FYNNEI. For the CDR3, the DNA is TGTGCCAGCAAGACAGGCACTGGATACGAGCAGTACTTC. It specifies CASKTGTGYEQYF.

The chain joins TRBV5-1 to TRBJ2-7, with 10 positions matching TRBD2. Germline-derived CDR1 and CDR2 are SGHRS and YFSETQ. This CDR3 spans 15 amino acids. V gave up 3 bases and J gave up 2 bases; unmatched junction bases: 5. In DNA form, the CDR3 reads TGCGCCAGCAGCTCTAGCGGGGGCCCCCCCTACGAGCAGTACTTC. This codes for CASSSSGGPPYEQYF.

The chain carries TRBV15 and TRBJ1-5; a possible D gene is TRBD1 (6 bases). The CDR3 is 14 residues long. The germline gives CDR1 LNHNV, CDR2 YYDKDF (reference sequence). V was pared by 6 bases and J by 5 bases, with 14 bases between. As DNA, the CDR3 is TGTGCCACCAGACCAGGGGTTTGGCATCAGCCCCAGCATTTT. This sequence encodes CATRPGVWHQPQHF.

The chain joins TRBV11-1 to TRBJ1-1, with 8 bases identical to TRBD1. V was pared by 7 bases and J by 5 bases, with 9 bases of the junction left unmatched. The CDR3 sequence is 14 residues long. Per germline, CDR1 SGHAT and CDR2 FQDESV (reference sequence). For the CDR3, the DNA is TGTGCCAGCACCATGGACAGGGAAGGGACTGAAGCTTTCTTT. Amino acid sequence: CASTMDREGTEAFF. Supplemented by reference TRBV11-1 and TRBJ1-1, the full variable domain reads EAEVAQSPRYKITEKSQAVAFWCDPISGHATLYWYRQILGQGPELLVQFQDESVVDDSQLPKDRFSAERLKGVDSTLKIQPAELGDSAMYLCASTMDREGTEAFFGQGTRLTVV.

The V and J genes are TRBV7-9 and TRBJ2-4; 7 nucleotides align to TRBD1. The CDR3 runs to 13 residues. CDR1 SEHNR and CDR2 FQNEAQ come from the germline V gene (reference sequence). V lost 3 bases to trimming and J lost 7 bases; unmatched junction nucleotides: 3. CDR3 DNA: TGTGCCAGCAGCTTCGGGACAGTCAACATTCAGTACTTC. Protein sequence: CASSFGTVNIQYF.

In DNA, the CDR3 is TGTGCCAGCAGCCCGGACAGTAATTCACCCCTCCACTTT. Its translation is CASSPDSNSPLHF. The J gene is TRBJ1-6, the V gene TRBV2, with a possible D match to TRBD1 (6 bases). The CDR3 covers 13 residues. Per the germline V gene, CDR1 is SNHLY and CDR2 is FYNNEI. The V end lost 6 bases, the J end lost 6 bases, and 9 bases lay between the germline ends.

The chain recombines TRBV5-8 with TRBJ2-1; D might be TRBD1 (6 bases). The V and J ends lost 1 base and 7 bases respectively, with 15 bases between them. The germline V gene encodes CDR1 SGHTS and CDR2 YDEGEE. CDR3 size: 15 residues. The CDR3 protein is CASSLLNRVKNEQFF. The CDR3 nucleotides are TGTGCCAGCAGCTTGCTGAACAGGGTTAAGAATGAGCAGTTCTTC.

V and J are TRBV27 and TRBJ2-7; 7 bases match TRBD2. Germline V gene lookup returns CDR1 MNHEY and CDR2 SMNVEV (reference sequence). The V segment lost 0 bases and the J segment 2 bases; nucleotides outside the gene matches: 4. The CDR3 loop spans 15 amino acids. In DNA, the CDR3 is TGTGCCAGCAGTTTATCGGCTAGCGGTGCCTACGAGCAGTACTTC. Translated, it gives CASSLSASGAYEQYF.

The V gene is TRBV19, the J gene TRBJ1-1; possible D gene TRBD1, 6 bases. CDR3 length equals 16 residues. Germline-derived CDR1 and CDR2 are LNHDA and SQIVND (reference sequence). Trimming left V 2 bases short and J 1 base short, with 14 bases between. This chain's CDR3 is CASSIPRGTKNTEAFF. For the CDR3, the DNA is TGTGCCAGTAGTATACCAAGGGGGACAAAGAACACTGAAGCTTTCTTT. The full variable domain, its missing parts supplied by reference TRBV19 and TRBJ1-1, is DGGITQSPKYLFRKEGQNVTLSCEQNLNHDAMYWYRQDPGQGLRLIYYSQIVNDFQKGDIAEGYSVSREKKESFPLTVTSAQKNPTAFYLCASSIPRGTKNTEAFFGQGTRLTVV.

As to this clone: Other DNA sequences within the sample encode an identical CDR3. The rearrangement links TRBV18 to TRBJ1-2; 10 bases match TRBD1. The trim removed 3 bases at V and 2 bases at J, leaving 0 bases unmatched. In germline, CDR1 is KGHSH, CDR2 LQKENI. This CDR3 comprises 14 residues. CDR3 in DNA: TGTGCCAGCTCACCGGGACAGGGGAACTATGGCTACACCTTC. Translating it yields CASSPGQGNYGYTF.

Written as DNA, the CDR3 is TGTGCCAGTAGTATTACCGCGGGAAGATCCTACAATGAGCAGTTCTTC. Translated, it gives CASSITAGRSYNEQFF. The chain is built from TRBV19 and TRBJ2-1; TRBD2 might be the D (6 bases). CDR1 is LNHDA and CDR2 is SQIVND in the germline V gene (reference sequence). The CDR3 consists of 16 residues. The V end was cut by 3 bases, the J end by 1 base, with 13 bases between.

The V gene is TRBV19, the J gene TRBJ2-5; 10 bases align to TRBD2. This CDR3 is 17 amino acids long. Trimming cost V 3 bases and J 3 bases; bases outside gene matches: 10. Germline V gene data show CDR1 as LNHDA and CDR2 as SQIVND (reference sequence). CDR3: CASSIISSGRNEETQYF. As DNA, the CDR3 is TGTGCCAGTAGTATCATATCTAGCGGGAGAAATGAAGAGACCCAGTACTTC.

V is TRBV2 and J is TRBJ1-1, with TRBD1 matching 10 bases. Per the germline V gene, CDR1 is SNHLY and CDR2 is FYNNEI. V gave up 6 bases and J gave up 7 bases; unmatched junction bases: 8. The CDR3 totals 14 residues. The CDR3 nucleotides are TGTGCCAGCAGGGCTCGGACAGGGGGGGGTGAAGCTTTCTTT. Residues: CASRARTGGGEAFF. The full variable domain, its missing parts supplied by reference TRBV2 and TRBJ1-1, is EPEVTQTPSHQVTQMGQEVILRCVPISNHLYFYWYRQILGQKVEFLVSFYNNEISEKSEIFDDQFSVERPDGSNFTLKIRSTKLEDSAMYFCASRARTGGGEAFFGQGTRLTVV.